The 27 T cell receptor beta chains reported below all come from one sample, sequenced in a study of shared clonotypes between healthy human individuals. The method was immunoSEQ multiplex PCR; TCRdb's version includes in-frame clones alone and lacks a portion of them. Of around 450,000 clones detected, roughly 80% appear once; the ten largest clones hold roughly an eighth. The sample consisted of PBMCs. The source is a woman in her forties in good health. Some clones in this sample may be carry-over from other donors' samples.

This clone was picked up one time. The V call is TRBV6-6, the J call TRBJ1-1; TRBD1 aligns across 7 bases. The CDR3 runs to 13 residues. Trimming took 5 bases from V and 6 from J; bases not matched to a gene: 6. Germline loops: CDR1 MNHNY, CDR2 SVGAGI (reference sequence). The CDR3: CASSPGQLPEAFF. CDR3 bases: TGTGCCAGCAGTCCGGGACAGCTCCCTGAAGCTTTCTTT.

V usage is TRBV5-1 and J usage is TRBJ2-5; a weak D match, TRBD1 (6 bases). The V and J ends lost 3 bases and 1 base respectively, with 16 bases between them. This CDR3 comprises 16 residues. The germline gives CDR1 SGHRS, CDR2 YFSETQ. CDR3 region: CASSYGTRRLQETQYF. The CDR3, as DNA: TGCGCCAGCAGCTACGGGACAAGGCGCCTCCAAGAGACCCAGTACTTC.

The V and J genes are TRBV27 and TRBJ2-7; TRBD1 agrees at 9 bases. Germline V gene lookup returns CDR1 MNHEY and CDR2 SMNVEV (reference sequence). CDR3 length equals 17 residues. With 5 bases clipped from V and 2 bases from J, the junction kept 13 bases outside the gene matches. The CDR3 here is CASSPRPPGQGAYEQYF. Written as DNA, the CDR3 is TGTGCCAGCAGTCCGCGACCCCCGGGACAGGGTGCCTACGAGCAGTACTTC.

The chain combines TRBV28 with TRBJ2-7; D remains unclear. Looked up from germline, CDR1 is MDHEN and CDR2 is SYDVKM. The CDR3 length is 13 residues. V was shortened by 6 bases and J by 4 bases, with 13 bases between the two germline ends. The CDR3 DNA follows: TGTGCCAGCAGCACACCTAGGAGTTACGAGCAGTACTTC. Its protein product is CASSTPRSYEQYF. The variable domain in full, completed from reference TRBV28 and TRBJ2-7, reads DVKVTQSSRYLVKRTGEKVFLECVQDMDHENMFWYRQDPGLGLRLIYFSYDVKMKEKGDIPEGYSVSREKKERFSLILESASTNQTSMYLCASSTPRSYEQYFGPGTRLTVT.

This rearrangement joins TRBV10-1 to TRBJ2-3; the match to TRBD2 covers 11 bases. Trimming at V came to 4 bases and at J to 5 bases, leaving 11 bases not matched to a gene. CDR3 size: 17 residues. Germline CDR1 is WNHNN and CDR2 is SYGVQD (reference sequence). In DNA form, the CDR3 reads TGCGCCAGCAGTGGAACTCGACTAGCGGGGTGGGGAGATACGCAGTATTTT. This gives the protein CASSGTRLAGWGDTQYF.

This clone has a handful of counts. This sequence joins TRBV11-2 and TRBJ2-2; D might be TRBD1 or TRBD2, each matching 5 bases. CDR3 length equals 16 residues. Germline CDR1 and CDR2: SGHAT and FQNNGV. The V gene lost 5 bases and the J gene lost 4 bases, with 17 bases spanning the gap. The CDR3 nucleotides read TGTGCCAGCAGCCCGCCCCGGGGCCTGAGCACCGGGGAGCTGTTTTTT. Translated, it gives CASSPPRGLSTGELFF.

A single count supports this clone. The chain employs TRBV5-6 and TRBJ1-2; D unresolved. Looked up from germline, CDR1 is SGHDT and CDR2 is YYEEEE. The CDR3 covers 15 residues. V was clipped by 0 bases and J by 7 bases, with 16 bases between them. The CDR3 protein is CASSLVGSRASGYTF. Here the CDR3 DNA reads TGTGCCAGCAGCTTGGTCGGTTCCCGGGCCTCTGGCTACACCTTC.

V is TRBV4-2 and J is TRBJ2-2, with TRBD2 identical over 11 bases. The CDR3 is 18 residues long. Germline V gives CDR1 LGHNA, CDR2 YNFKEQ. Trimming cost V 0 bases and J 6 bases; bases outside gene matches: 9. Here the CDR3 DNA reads TGTGCCAGCAGCCAAGATATAGTAGCGGGAGGGCGGGCCGGGGAGCTGTTTTTT. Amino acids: CASSQDIVAGGRAGELFF.

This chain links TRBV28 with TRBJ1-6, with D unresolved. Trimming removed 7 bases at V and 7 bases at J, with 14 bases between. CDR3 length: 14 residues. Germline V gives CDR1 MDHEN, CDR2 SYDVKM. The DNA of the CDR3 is TGTGCCAGCAACCCAACGGGGAGAAATTCACCCCTCCACTTT. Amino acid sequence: CASNPTGRNSPLHF. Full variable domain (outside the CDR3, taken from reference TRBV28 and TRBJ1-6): DVKVTQSSRYLVKRTGEKVFLECVQDMDHENMFWYRQDPGLGLRLIYFSYDVKMKEKGDIPEGYSVSREKKERFSLILESASTNQTSMYLCASNPTGRNSPLHFGNGTRLTVT.

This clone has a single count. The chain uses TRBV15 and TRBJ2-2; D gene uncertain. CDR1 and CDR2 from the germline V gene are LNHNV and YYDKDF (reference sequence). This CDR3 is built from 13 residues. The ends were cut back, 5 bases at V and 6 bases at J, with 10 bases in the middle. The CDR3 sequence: CATSPRWSGELFF. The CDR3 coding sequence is TGTGCCACCAGCCCCAGGTGGTCCGGGGAGCTGTTTTTT.

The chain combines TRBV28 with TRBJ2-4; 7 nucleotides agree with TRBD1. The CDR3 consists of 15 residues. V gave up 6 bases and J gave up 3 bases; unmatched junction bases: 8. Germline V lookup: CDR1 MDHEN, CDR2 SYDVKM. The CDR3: CASSRRGTLKNIQYF. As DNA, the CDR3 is TGTGCCAGCAGCCGCAGGGGGACCCTCAAAAACATTCAGTACTTC.

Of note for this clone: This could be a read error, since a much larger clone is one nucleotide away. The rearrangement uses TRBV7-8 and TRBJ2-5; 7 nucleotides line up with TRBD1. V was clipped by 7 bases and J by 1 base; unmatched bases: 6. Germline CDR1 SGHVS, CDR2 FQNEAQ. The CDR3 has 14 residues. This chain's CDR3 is CASTRRDSQETQYF. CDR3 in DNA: TGTGCCAGCACCCGCCGGGACAGCCAAGAGACCCAGTACTTC.

As DNA, the CDR3 is TGTGCCAGCAGACCCAGGGCGGAAGGCCAGCCCCAGCATTTT. Amino acid sequence: CASRPRAEGQPQHF. The V call is TRBV27, the J call TRBJ1-5; perhaps TRBD1 as D (5 bases). Germline loops: CDR1 MNHEY, CDR2 SMNVEV (reference sequence). Trimming stripped 6 bases from V and 7 bases from J, with 16 bases between. The CDR3 is 14 amino acids.

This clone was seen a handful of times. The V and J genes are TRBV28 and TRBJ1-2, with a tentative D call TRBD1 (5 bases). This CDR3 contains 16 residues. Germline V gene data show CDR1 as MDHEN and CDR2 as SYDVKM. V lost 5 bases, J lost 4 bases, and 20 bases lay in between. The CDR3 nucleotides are TGTGCCAGCAGTCTTCCGGAGGCAGGGAGGTTCTATGGCTACACCTTC. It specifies CASSLPEAGRFYGYTF.

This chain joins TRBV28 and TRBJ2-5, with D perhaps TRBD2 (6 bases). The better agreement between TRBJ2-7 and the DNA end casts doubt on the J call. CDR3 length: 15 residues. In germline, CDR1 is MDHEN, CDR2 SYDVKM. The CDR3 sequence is CASRSRGGKTYEQYF. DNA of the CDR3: TGTGCCAGCAGATCCCGAGGAGGGAAAACCTACGAGCAGTACTTC.

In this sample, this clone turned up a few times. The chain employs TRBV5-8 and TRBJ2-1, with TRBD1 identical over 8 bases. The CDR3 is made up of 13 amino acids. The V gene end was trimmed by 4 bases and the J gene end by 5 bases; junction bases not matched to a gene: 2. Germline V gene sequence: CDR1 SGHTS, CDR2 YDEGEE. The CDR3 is CASSRDRHNEQFF. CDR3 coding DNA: TGTGCCAGCAGCCGGGACAGGCACAATGAGCAGTTCTTC.

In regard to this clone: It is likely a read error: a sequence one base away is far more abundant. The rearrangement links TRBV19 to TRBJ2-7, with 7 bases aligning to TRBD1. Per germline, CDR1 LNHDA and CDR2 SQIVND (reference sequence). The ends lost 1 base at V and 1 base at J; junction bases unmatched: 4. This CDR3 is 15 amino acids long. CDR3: CASSIGGGTSYEQYF. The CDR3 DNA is TGTGCCAGTAGTATAGGAGGGGGCACTTCCTACGAGCAGTACTTC.

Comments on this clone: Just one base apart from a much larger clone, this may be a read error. Written as DNA, the CDR3 is TGTGCCTGGACCCGGGACCTCAATCAGCCCCGGCATTTT. Residues: CAWTRDLNQPRHF. The chain combines TRBV30 with TRBJ1-5, with D maybe TRBD1 (5 bases). CDR1 is GTSNPN and CDR2 is SVGIG in the germline V gene (reference sequence). The CDR3 is 13 residues long.

Here the CDR3 DNA reads TGTGCCAGCAGGGGGGCTGGCGGATGGGACAGGGGTGCAGATACGCAGTATTTT. The encoded protein is CASRGAGGWDRGADTQYF. The chain links TRBV28 to TRBJ2-3; 10 nucleotides match TRBD1. The trim removed 6 bases at V and 4 bases at J, leaving 16 bases unmatched. This CDR3 comprises 18 residues. Germline V gene sequence: CDR1 MDHEN, CDR2 SYDVKM.

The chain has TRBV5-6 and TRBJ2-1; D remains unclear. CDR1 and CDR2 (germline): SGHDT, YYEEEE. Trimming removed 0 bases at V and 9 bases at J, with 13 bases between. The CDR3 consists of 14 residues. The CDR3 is CASSLAFDSGEQFF. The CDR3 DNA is TGTGCCAGCAGCTTGGCCTTCGATAGTGGTGAGCAGTTCTTC. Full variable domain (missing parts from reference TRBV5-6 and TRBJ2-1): DAGVTQSPTHLIKTRGQQVTLRCSPKSGHDTVSWYQQALGQGPQFIFQYYEEEERQRGNFPDRFSGHQFPNYSSELNVNALLLGDSALYLCASSLAFDSGEQFFGPGTRLTVL.

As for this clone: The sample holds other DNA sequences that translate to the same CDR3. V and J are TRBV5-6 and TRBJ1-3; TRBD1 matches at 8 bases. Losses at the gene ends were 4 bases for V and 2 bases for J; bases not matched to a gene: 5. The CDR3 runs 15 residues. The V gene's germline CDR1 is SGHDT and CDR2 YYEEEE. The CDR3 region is CASSPTGGTGNTIYF. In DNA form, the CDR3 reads TGTGCCAGCAGCCCTACAGGGGGAACTGGAAACACCATATATTTT.

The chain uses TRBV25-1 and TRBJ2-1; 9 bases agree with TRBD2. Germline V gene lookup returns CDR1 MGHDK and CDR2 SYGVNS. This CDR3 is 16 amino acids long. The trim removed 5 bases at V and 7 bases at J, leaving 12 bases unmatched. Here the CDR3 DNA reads TGTGCCAGCAGTCCTCGGACTAGCGAGGGAAGGAATGAGCAGTTCTTC. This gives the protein CASSPRTSEGRNEQFF.

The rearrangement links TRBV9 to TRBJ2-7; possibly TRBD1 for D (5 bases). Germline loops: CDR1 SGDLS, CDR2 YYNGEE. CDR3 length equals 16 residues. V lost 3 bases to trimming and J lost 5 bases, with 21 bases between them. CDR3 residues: CASSATLGATMDEQYF. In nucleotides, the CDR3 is TGTGCCAGCAGCGCAACTCTAGGGGCGACCATGGACGAGCAGTACTTC.

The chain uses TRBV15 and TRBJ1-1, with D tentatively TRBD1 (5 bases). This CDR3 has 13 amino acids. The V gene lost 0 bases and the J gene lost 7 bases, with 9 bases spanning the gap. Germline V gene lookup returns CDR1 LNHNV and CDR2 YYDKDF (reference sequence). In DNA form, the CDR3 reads TGTGCCACCAGCAGAGATAGGGGAGGTGAAGCTTTCTTT. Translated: CATSRDRGGEAFF.

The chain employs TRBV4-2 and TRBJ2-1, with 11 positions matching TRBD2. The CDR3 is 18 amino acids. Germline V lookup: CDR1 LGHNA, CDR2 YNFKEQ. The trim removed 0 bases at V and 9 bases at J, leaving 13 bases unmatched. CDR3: CASSQDRPTSGTPREQFF. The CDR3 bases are TGTGCCAGCAGCCAAGATCGCCCGACTAGCGGGACCCCCCGTGAGCAGTTCTTC.

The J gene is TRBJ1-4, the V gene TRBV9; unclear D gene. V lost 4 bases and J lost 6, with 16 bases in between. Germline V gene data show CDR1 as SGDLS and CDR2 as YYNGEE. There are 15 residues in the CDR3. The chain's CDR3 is CASSIGKVGDEKLFF. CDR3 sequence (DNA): TGTGCCAGCAGCATCGGAAAGGTCGGAGATGAAAAACTGTTTTTT.

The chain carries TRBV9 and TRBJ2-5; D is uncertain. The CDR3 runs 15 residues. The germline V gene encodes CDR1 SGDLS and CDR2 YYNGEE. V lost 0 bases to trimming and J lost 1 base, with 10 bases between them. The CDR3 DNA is TGTGCCAGCAGCGTAGGGGGTAGGGCCCAAGAGACCCAGTACTTC. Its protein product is CASSVGGRAQETQYF.